The 24 T cell receptor beta chains in this list originate from one sample, sequenced in a study of regulatory and conventional T cells in RAG deficiency. Measured with immunoSEQ multiplex PCR; TCRdb has only the in-frame clones, and not every one. The table lists roughly 45,000 clones, 90% of them singletons. Conventional CD4+ T cells were sorted from blood as CD25-low CD127-high cells. These same data were also listed under a study on regulatory T cells. As that report states: The primer mix had 52 TRBV and 13 TRBJ primers.

The sequenced material came from CD4+ effector T cells sorted from blood. These receptors were obtained from a human donor in good health.

This clone was seen just once. The V call is TRBV29-1, the J call TRBJ1-3; D gene uncertain. V lost 5 bases to trimming and J lost 0 bases, with 5 bases between them. The germline CDR1 and CDR2 sequences are SQVTM and ANQGSEA. This CDR3 is built from 12 residues. The CDR3 sequence is CSVFLSGNTIYF. Here the CDR3 DNA reads TGCAGCGTTTTTCTCTCTGGAAACACCATATATTTT.

The rearrangement uses TRBV21-1 and TRBJ1-2. TRBV21-1 is tagged as a pseudogene. The CDR3 is 14 amino acids. CDR3 in DNA: TGTGCCAGCAGCAGGGGAACTCCGAACCGTAGCTACACCTTC. Amino acids: CASSRGTPNRSYTF.

This chain connects TRBV7-9 to TRBJ2-7; 15 bases map to TRBD2. Germline V gene data show CDR1 as SEHNR and CDR2 as FQNEAQ (reference sequence). J was trimmed by 5 bases and V by 5 bases; bases with no gene match: 7. CDR3 size: 16 residues. The CDR3 bases are TGTGCCAGCAGCAGGACTAGCGGGAGGGCCATGAACGAGCAGTACTTC. It codes for CASSRTSGRAMNEQYF.

This chain uses TRBV29-1 with TRBJ1-1, with a tentative D call TRBD1 (6 bases). The CDR3 has 13 residues. The ends were cut back, 4 bases at V and 1 base at J, with 10 bases in the middle. The V gene's germline CDR1 is SQVTM and CDR2 ANQGSEA. The CDR3 region is CSVGGQWNTEAFF. The CDR3 nucleotides read TGCAGCGTTGGGGGGCAGTGGAACACTGAAGCTTTCTTT.

This chain links TRBV30 with TRBJ1-1, with a tentative D call TRBD1 (5 bases). The CDR3 runs 14 residues. The germline CDR1 and CDR2 sequences are GTSNPN and SVGIG (reference sequence). CDR3 in DNA: TGTGGGACCCGGCTCGGGACCCCCAACACTGAAGCTTTCTTT. Its translation is CGTRLGTPNTEAFF.

The chain has TRBV11-2 and TRBJ2-3; no clear D. CDR1 and CDR2 from the germline V gene are SGHAT and FQNNGV. V dropped 8 bases and J dropped 4 bases, with 16 bases sitting between them. The length of the CDR3 is 14 residues. The CDR3 is CASLTTVFADTQYF. The DNA for the CDR3 is TGTGCCAGCCTTACTACAGTTTTCGCAGATACGCAGTATTTT.

This clone was recorded only once. The chain uses TRBV6-5 and TRBJ2-7, with D possibly matching TRBD1 (5 bases). Trimming took 8 bases from V and 3 from J, leaving 14 bases between them. The CDR3 extends over 13 amino acids. Germline V gene lookup returns CDR1 MNHEY and CDR2 SVGAGI. The CDR3 is CASHSPGNYEQYF. As DNA, the CDR3 is TGTGCCAGCCACTCCCCAGGGAACTACGAGCAGTACTTC.

V gene TRBV14 combines with J gene TRBJ2-7; D is unresolved. Germline V gene lookup returns CDR1 SGHDN and CDR2 FVKESK. The V end lost 8 bases, the J end lost 0 bases, and 17 bases lay between the germline ends. The CDR3 spans 15 residues. CDR3 bases: TGTGCCAGCTCGTTCGGGCGGAGCCGCTCCTACGAGCAGTACTTC. Its translation: CASSFGRSRSYEQYF.

V gene TRBV11-1 combines with J gene TRBJ1-1, with D unresolved. Per germline, CDR1 SGHAT and CDR2 FQDESV (reference sequence). V lost 2 bases, J lost 11 bases, and 15 bases lay in between. The CDR3 is made up of 13 amino acids. DNA for the CDR3: TGTGCCAGCAGCTTAAAAGATTGGTGGGTGGCTTTCTTT. This encodes CASSLKDWWVAFF.

The chain carries TRBV2 and TRBJ1-1, with D possibly TRBD1 on 6 matching bases. This CDR3 is built from 14 residues. Trimming took off 6 bases at V and 0 bases at J, with 11 bases between the two ends. CDR1 is SNHLY and CDR2 is FYNNEI in the germline V gene. The CDR3: CASSWGTMNTEAFF. The CDR3 DNA is TGTGCCAGCAGCTGGGGGACAATGAACACTGAAGCTTTCTTT.

J is TRBJ2-3 and V is TRBV2, with 10 bases that match TRBD2. From germline, CDR1 is SNHLY and CDR2 FYNNEI. V dropped 2 bases and J dropped 2; count of bases not matched to a gene: 7. The CDR3 length is 17 residues. The CDR3 region has the DNA TGTGCCAGCAGTGAAAGAGCTAGCGGGGGACTCACAGATACGCAGTATTTT. This sequence encodes CASSERASGGLTDTQYF.

V is TRBV6-6 and J is TRBJ2-3; D gene uncertain. The length of the CDR3 is 11 residues. Germline loops: CDR1 MNHNY, CDR2 SVGAGI (reference sequence). V was trimmed by 7 bases and J by 2 bases, leaving 4 bases between them. The DNA for the CDR3 is TGTGCCAGCACCGTCACAGATACGCAGTATTTT. Translating gives CASTVTDTQYF.

This clone appeared a single time. The chain couples TRBV6-4 to TRBJ1-5; D gene uncertain. The CDR3 is 13 residues long. Germline CDR1 reads MRHNA; CDR2 reads SNTAGT. V gave up 3 bases and J gave up 3 bases, with 6 bases separating them. The CDR3 here is CASSEGSNQPQHF. The CDR3 nucleotides are TGTGCCAGCAGTGAAGGTTCCAATCAGCCCCAGCATTTT.

The chain joins TRBV19 to TRBJ1-5, with a tentative D call TRBD1 (5 bases). CDR3 length: 14 residues. Trimming stripped 7 bases from V and 4 bases from J, with 14 bases between. Germline lookup yields CDR1 LNHDA and CDR2 SQIVND (reference sequence). This CDR3 reads CASTAGTHNQPQHF. CDR3 bases: TGTGCCAGTACCGCTGGGACCCATAATCAGCCCCAGCATTTT.

This clone was seen only a few times. The rearrangement uses TRBV19 and TRBJ2-7; TRBD1 matches at 7 bases. This CDR3 has 15 amino acids. Germline V CDR1 and CDR2: LNHDA, SQIVND (reference sequence). Trimming removed 1 base from V and 0 bases from J; junction bases left unmatched: 3. The CDR3 DNA reads as TGTGCCAGTAGTATAGCTGGACAGGCCTCCTACGAGCAGTACTTC. Translating it yields CASSIAGQASYEQYF. The full variable domain, with the rest looked up from reference TRBV19 and TRBJ2-7, is DGGITQSPKYLFRKEGQNVTLSCEQNLNHDAMYWYRQDPGQGLRLIYYSQIVNDFQKGDIAEGYSVSREKKESFPLTVTSAQKNPTAFYLCASSIAGQASYEQYFGPGTRLTVT.

The J gene is TRBJ1-2, the V gene TRBV7-3; no definite D call. The V end was cut by 2 bases, the J end by 7 bases, with 17 bases between. The germline gives CDR1 SGHTA, CDR2 FQGTGA. CDR3 size: 15 residues. The CDR3 DNA is TGTGCCAGCAGCTTAGCCTCCTCGATGCTAGGTGGCTACACCTTC. Amino acid sequence: CASSLASSMLGGYTF.

The J gene is TRBJ2-2, the V gene TRBV6-5; TRBD2 matches at 7 bases. J lost 7 bases, V lost 4 bases, and 12 bases had no gene match. This CDR3 has 16 amino acids. Looked up from germline, CDR1 is MNHEY and CDR2 is SVGAGI. Here the CDR3 DNA reads TGTGCCAGCAGTTCCCCCCGGACTAGACGGGGCGGGGAGCTGTTTTTT. Protein product: CASSSPRTRRGGELFF.

This chain links TRBV2 with TRBJ2-1, with 7 bases matching TRBD2. The germline CDR1 and CDR2 sequences are SNHLY and FYNNEI. This CDR3 contains 12 residues. V was pared by 6 bases and J by 5 bases, with 1 base of the junction left unmatched. CDR3 region: CASRLADNEQFF. The CDR3 DNA reads as TGTGCCAGCAGGCTAGCGGACAATGAGCAGTTCTTC.

The chain employs TRBV18 and TRBJ1-1, with D perhaps TRBD1 (5 bases). Deletions cut 5 bases from V and 0 bases from J, with 10 bases between. The CDR3 runs to 14 residues. CDR1 and CDR2 (germline): KGHSH, LQKENI. CDR3 in DNA: TGTGCCAGCTCAGGGGCCTCCATGAACACTGAAGCTTTCTTT. This gives the protein CASSGASMNTEAFF.

The V and J genes are TRBV29-1 and TRBJ1-1; a weak D match, TRBD1 (5 bases). V was shortened by 6 bases and J by 3 bases, with 17 bases between the two germline ends. The CDR3 has 14 amino acids. Germline CDR1 reads SQVTM; CDR2 reads ANQGSEA. The CDR3 loop is CSVETDTFYTEAFF. The CDR3 DNA is TGCAGCGTCGAAACGGACACCTTCTACACTGAAGCTTTCTTT.

The J gene is TRBJ2-5, the V gene TRBV12-1; no check of the table's D call, TRBD2, against the DNA was made. TRBV12-1 is reported as a pseudogene. This CDR3 has 16 residues. In DNA, the CDR3 is TGTGCCAGCAGCTTTGCCCGCTTGGAGTTAGTGGAGACCCAGTACTTC. Translation: CASSFARLELVETQYF.

V and J are TRBV10-3 and TRBJ1-5; TRBD1 matches at 8 bases. CDR3 length: 15 residues. From germline, CDR1 is ENHRY and CDR2 SYGVKD. The V and J ends lost 2 bases and 2 bases, in that order; junction bases with no gene match: 2. In DNA, the CDR3 is TGTGCCATCAGTGAGGACAGGGGAGGCAATCAGCCCCAGCATTTT. As protein: CAISEDRGGNQPQHF.

This clone has only one observation. The chain is built from TRBV7-3 and TRBJ1-1; D gene ambiguous. This CDR3 has 13 amino acids. The V end was cut by 5 bases, the J end by 1 base, with 8 bases between. Per the germline V gene, CDR1 is SGHTA and CDR2 is FQGTGA. This chain's CDR3 is CASSRRGNTEAFF. CDR3 nucleotide sequence: TGTGCCAGCAGCCGACGCGGGAACACTGAAGCTTTCTTT. The full variable domain, in which reference TRBV7-3 and TRBJ1-1 provide the parts outside the CDR3, is GAGVSQTPSNKVTEKGKYVELRCDPISGHTALYWYRQSLGQGPEFLIYFQGTGAADDSGLPNDRFFAVRPEGSVSTLKIQRTERGDSAVYLCASSRRGNTEAFFGQGTRLTVV.

This sequence joins TRBV5-1 and TRBJ1-1; 10 nucleotides align to TRBD1. V gave up 4 bases and J gave up 0 bases; unmatched junction bases: 3. The CDR3 is 15 residues long. CDR1 is SGHRS and CDR2 is YFSETQ in the germline V gene. CDR3 bases: TGCGCCAGCAGCATGACAGGGGGCATGAACACTGAAGCTTTCTTT. Amino acid sequence: CASSMTGGMNTEAFF. Together with reference TRBV5-1 and TRBJ1-1, the CDR3 gives the full variable domain: KAGVTQTPRYLIKTRGQQVTLSCSPISGHRSVSWYQQTPGQGLQFLFEYFSETQRNKGNFPGRFSGRQFSNSRSEMNVSTLELGDSALYLCASSMTGGMNTEAFFGQGTRLTVV.